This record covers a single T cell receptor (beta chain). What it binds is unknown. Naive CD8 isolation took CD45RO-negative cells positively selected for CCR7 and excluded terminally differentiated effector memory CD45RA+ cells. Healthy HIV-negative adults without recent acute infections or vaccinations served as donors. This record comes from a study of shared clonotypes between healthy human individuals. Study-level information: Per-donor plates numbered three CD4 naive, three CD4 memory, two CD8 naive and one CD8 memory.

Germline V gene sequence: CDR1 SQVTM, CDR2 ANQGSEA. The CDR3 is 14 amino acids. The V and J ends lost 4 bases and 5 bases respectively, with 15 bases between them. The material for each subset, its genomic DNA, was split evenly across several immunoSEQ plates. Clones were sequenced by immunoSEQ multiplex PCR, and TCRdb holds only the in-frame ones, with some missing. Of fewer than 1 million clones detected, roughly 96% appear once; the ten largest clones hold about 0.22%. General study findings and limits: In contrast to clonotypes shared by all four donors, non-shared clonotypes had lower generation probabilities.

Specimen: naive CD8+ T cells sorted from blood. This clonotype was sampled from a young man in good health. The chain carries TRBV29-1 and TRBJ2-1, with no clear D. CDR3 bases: TGCAGCGTTGTTGCGATTTCGGATCACAATGAGCAGTTCTTC. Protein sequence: CSVVAISDHNEQFF.